A single T cell receptor (beta chain) is shown here with its context. Generated by immunoSEQ multiplex PCR, the TCRdb table keeps only in-frame clones and is missing some. Of about 120,000 clones in the sample, approximately 82% were seen once. There are 14 residues in the CDR3. Germline V gene sequence: CDR1 SGHRS, CDR2 YFSETQ. V lost 0 bases to trimming and J lost 6 bases, with 10 bases between them. This sample is drawn from a study of blood T cell repertoires in COVID-19. The chain recombines TRBV5-1 with TRBJ1-3; D possibly corresponds to TRBD1 (6 bases). This clonotype was obtained from a man aged 55 to 70 with acute or convalescent COVID-19. Source material: peripheral blood. The CDR3 loop is CASSLAQGKNTIYF. Here the CDR3 DNA reads TGCGCCAGCAGCTTGGCCCAGGGGAAAAACACCATATATTTT.